This TCR beta chain derives from a study of shared clonotypes between healthy human individuals. Overall study results and limits: Sampling included only blood; tissue repertoires likely differ. A reduction in generation probabilities was seen for non-shared clonotypes relative to those shared by all four donors.

Original analysis: For the immunoSEQ data, sequences were junction-only without quality scores, so filtering differed. Assay used: immunoSEQ multiplex PCR; TCRdb lists only in-frame clones, some missing. The D gene and trimming were derived from the DNA, and the V and J assignments and clone size from that table. The table has around 2.5 million clones, approximately 93% seen once. This clone was detected only once. Its antigen is unidentified. Material: naive CD4+ T cells from PBMCs. Subset given: CD45RA+ positively selected. This sequence originates from a man between 18 and 29 years old in good health. Some clones in this sample may be carry-over from other donors' samples.

This CDR3 is CASSWDQEETQYF. CDR3 in DNA: TGTGCCAGCAGCTGGGACCAGGAAGAGACCCAGTACTTC. This chain joins TRBV7-3 and TRBJ2-5; either TRBD1 or TRBD2 may supply D (5 bases each). Germline CDR1 is SGHTA and CDR2 is FQGTGA. The CDR3 consists of 13 residues. V gave up 4 bases and J gave up 3 bases, with 9 bases separating them.